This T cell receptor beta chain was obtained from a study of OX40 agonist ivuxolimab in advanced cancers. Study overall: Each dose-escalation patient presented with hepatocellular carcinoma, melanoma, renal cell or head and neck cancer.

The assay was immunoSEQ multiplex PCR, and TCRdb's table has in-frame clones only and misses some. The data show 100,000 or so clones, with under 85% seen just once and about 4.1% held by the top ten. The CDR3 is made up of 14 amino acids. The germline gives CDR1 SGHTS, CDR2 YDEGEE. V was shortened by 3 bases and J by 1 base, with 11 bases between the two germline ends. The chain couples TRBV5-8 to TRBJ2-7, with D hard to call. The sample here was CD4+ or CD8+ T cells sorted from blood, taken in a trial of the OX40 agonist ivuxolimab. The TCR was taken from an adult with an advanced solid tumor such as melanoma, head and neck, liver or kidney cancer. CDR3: CASSSEDWSYEQYF. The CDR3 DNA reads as TGTGCCAGCAGCTCGGAAGATTGGTCCTACGAGCAGTACTTC. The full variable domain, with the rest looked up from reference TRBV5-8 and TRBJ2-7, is EAGVTQSPTHLIKTRGQQATLRCSPISGHTSVYWYQQALGLGLQFLLWYDEGEERNRGNFPPRFSGRQFPNYSSELNVNALELEDSALYLCASSSEDWSYEQYFGPGTRLTVT.